Listed here are 6 T cell receptor beta chains from one sample, sequenced in a study of blood T cell repertoires in COVID-19. Clones were read by immunoSEQ multiplex PCR, and TCRdb kept only the in-frame ones, dropping some. The sample has fewer than 400,000 clones, around 90% seen once; the top ten hold roughly 2.8%. The sequenced material came from peripheral blood. Source of these receptors: a woman aged 30 to 39 with COVID-19, enrolled during active disease.

This rearrangement joins TRBV19 to TRBJ1-1, with 9 bases fitting TRBD1. Germline lookup yields CDR1 LNHDA and CDR2 SQIVND (reference sequence). With 7 bases clipped from V and 7 bases from J, the junction kept 10 bases outside the gene matches. This CDR3 is built from 14 residues. The CDR3 is CASMRTGEKHEAFF. DNA for the CDR3: TGTGCCAGTATGAGGACAGGGGAAAAACATGAAGCTTTCTTT.

This clone was seen just once. The chain employs TRBV30 and TRBJ1-1; 9 nucleotides match TRBD1. There are 17 residues in the CDR3. Germline V CDR1 and CDR2: GTSNPN, SVGIG (reference sequence). With 3 bases clipped from V and 0 bases from J, the junction kept 11 bases outside the gene matches. The CDR3 DNA is TGTGCCTGGAGCAGGACAGGGGCGAACCCTTTGAACACTGAAGCTTTCTTT. This translates into CAWSRTGANPLNTEAFF.

This sequence joins TRBV5-1 and TRBJ2-3, with 8 positions matching TRBD2. CDR3 length: 16 residues. The trim removed 4 bases at V and 4 bases at J, leaving 11 bases unmatched. CDR1 SGHRS and CDR2 YFSETQ come from the germline V gene. In nucleotides, the CDR3 is TGCGCCAGCAGCCCGGGAGGGCTTAGAGCAGCAGATACGCAGTATTTT. Translation: CASSPGGLRAADTQYF.

At least ten counts were recorded for this clone. The V and J genes are TRBV2 and TRBJ1-1; 7 nucleotides align to TRBD1. Germline V gene lookup returns CDR1 SNHLY and CDR2 FYNNEI. The CDR3 contains 15 residues. Trimming cost V 7 bases and J 6 bases; bases outside gene matches: 14. This CDR3 reads CASTPVGTESAEAFF. Here the CDR3 DNA reads TGTGCCAGCACCCCTGTAGGGACAGAGTCGGCTGAAGCTTTCTTT.

The chain uses TRBV6-5 and TRBJ2-5; D is unclear. There are 12 residues in the CDR3. Germline values: CDR1 MNHEY, CDR2 SVGAGI. V was trimmed by 10 bases and J by 2 bases, leaving 11 bases between them. CDR3 amino acids: CATTAGQETQYF. The CDR3 DNA is TGTGCCACCACCGCCGGTCAAGAGACCCAGTACTTC.

J is TRBJ1-3 and V is TRBV2; 9 bases line up with TRBD1. V lost 4 bases to trimming and J lost 0 bases; unmatched junction nucleotides: 4. The CDR3 runs 16 residues. Germline V gene lookup returns CDR1 SNHLY and CDR2 FYNNEI. The CDR3 region has the DNA TGTGCCAGCAGTGCCCAGACAGGGGGCTCTGGAAACACCATATATTTT. This gives the protein CASSAQTGGSGNTIYF.